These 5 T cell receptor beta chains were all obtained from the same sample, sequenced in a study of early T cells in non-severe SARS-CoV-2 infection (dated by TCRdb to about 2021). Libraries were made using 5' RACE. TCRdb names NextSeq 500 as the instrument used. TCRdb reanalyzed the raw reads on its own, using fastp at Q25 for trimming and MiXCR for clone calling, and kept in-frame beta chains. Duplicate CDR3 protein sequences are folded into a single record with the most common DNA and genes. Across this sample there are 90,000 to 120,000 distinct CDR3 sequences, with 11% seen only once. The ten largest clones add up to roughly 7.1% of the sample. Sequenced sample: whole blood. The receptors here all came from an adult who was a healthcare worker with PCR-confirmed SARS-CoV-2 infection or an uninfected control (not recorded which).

The CDR3 nucleotides are TGTGCCAGTCATGGAAGCGGGAGTATCGGTGAGCAGTTCTTC. This encodes CASHGSGSIGEQFF. V and J are TRBV19 and TRBJ2-1, with 8 bases fitting TRBD2. This CDR3 is built from 14 residues. The trim removed 8 bases at V and 9 bases at J, leaving 12 bases unmatched. Germline CDR1 reads LNHDA; CDR2 reads SQIVND (reference sequence).

This chain's CDR3 is CASSVDWGSSYEQYF. Here the CDR3 DNA reads TGTGCCAGCAGTGTCGACTGGGGAAGCTCCTACGAGCAGTACTTC. The gene calls are TRBV12-3 or TRBV12-4 and TRBJ2-7; no reliable D call. This CDR3 is 15 amino acids long. The V and J ends lost 5 bases and 0 bases respectively, with 14 bases between them.

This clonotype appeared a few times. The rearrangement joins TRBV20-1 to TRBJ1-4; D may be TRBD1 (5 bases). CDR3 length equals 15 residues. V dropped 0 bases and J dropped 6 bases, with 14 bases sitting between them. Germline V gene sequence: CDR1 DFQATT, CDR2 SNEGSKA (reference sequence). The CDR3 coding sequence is TGCAGTGCTAGAGATTGGCTTGGGGGAGATGAAAAACTGTTTTTT. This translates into CSARDWLGGDEKLFF.

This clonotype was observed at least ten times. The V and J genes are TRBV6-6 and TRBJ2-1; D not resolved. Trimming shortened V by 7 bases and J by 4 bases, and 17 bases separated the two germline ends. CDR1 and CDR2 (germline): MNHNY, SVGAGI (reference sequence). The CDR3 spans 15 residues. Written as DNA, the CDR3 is TGTGCCAGCAAAGTCCAAATCACCCGTTACAATGAGCAGTTCTTC. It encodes CASKVQITRYNEQFF.

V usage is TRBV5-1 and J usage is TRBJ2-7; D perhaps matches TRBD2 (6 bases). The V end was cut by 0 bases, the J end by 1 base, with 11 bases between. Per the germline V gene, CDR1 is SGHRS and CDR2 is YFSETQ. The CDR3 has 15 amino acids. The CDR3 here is CASSLEGLISYEQYF. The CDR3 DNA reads TGCGCCAGCAGCTTGGAGGGACTGATTTCCTACGAGCAGTACTTC. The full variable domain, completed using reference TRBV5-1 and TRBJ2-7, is KAGVTQTPRYLIKTRGQQVTLSCSPISGHRSVSWYQQTPGQGLQFLFEYFSETQRNKGNFPGRFSGRQFSNSRSEMNVSTLELGDSALYLCASSLEGLISYEQYFGPGTRLTVT.